This T cell receptor beta chain was sequenced in a study of T cells in Graves' hyperthyroidism and ophthalmopathy. Study summary: Initial diagnosis, before any treatment, was when peripheral blood was collected. Study-wide findings and caveats: In validation, the model predicted ophthalmopathy. These predictions came a median roughly 7.1 months before onset.

Graves' hyperthyroidism showing no ophthalmopathy progression within 18 months was considered stable. The diagnostic basis comprised clinical symptoms, serum thyroxine and TRAb, thyroid ultrasound and orbital computed tomography. Amplification of TCR beta CDR3 regions used RNA as the template. A first-round RT-PCR of the TCR CDR3 used the HTBI primer set. TCRdb called the multiplex PCR reads again in MiXCR, with one record for every CDR3 protein. Among about 300,000 distinct CDR3 sequences listed, roughly an eighth were seen once. This clonotype was counted many times. Its matching antigen is unknown. Germline CDR1 DFQATT, CDR2 SNEGSKA (reference sequence). This CDR3 comprises 13 residues. V gave up 1 base and J gave up 3 bases; unmatched junction bases: 2.

This receptor was taken from a woman between 35 and 50 years old with Graves' hyperthyroidism. The sample was blood. This sequence joins TRBV20-1 and TRBJ2-5, with TRBD2 matching over 7 bases. For the CDR3, the DNA is TGCAGTGCTAGAGGGGCGGGAGAAGAGACCCAGTACTTC. The encoded protein is CSARGAGEETQYF.